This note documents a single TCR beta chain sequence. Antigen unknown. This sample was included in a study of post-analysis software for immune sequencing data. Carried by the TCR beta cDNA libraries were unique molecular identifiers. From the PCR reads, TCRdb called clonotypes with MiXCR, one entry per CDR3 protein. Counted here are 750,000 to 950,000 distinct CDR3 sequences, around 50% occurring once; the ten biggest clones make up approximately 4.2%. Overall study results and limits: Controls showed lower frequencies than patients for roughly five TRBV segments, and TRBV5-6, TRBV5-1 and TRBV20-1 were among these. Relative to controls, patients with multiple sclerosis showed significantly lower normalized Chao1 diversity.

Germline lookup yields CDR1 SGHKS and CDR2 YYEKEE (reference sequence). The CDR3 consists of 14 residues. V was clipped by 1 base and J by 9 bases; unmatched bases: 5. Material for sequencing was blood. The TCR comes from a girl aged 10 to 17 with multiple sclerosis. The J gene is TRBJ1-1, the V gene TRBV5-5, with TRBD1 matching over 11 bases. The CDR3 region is CASSLRGQGDKAFF. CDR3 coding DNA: TGTGCCAGCAGCTTGAGGGGACAGGGGGATAAAGCTTTCTTT.